These T cell receptor beta chains were read from a single sample in a study of spatial heterogeneity in lung cancer. TCRdb recomputed calls from the 5' RACE reads with MiXCR, one row per CDR3 protein. There are roughly 23,000 distinct CDR3 sequences in the sample; around 5% occur only once, and 9.9% lies in the top ten. Sequences were derived from lung tumor tissue, sampled at surgery. Every receptor here comes from a male donor with early-stage non-small cell lung cancer. The CDR3 runs from the conserved cysteine through the conserved F or W. D genes are given only for firm matches. Some rows have no size entry. The others give once, few or many, or a class for an expanded clone.

V: TRBV3-1
J: TRBJ2-1
size: many
D: NA
length: 13
DNA: TGTGCCAGCAGCCAAGGGCAGGACTCGGGGCAGTTCTTC
CDR3: CASSQGQDSGQFF

V: TRBV6-5
J: TRBJ2-7
size: few
D: NA
length: 16
DNA: TGTGCCAGCAGCTCCCGAACCGGGACGGGCGCCTACGAGCAGTACTTC
CDR3: CASSSRTGTGAYEQYF

V: TRBV20-1
J: TRBJ2-7
size: many
D: TRBD1
length: 15
DNA: TGCAGTGCTAGAGTTCAGGGGGCCGTCTCCTACGAGCAGTACTTC
CDR3: CSARVQGAVSYEQYF

V: TRBV12-3/TRBV12-4
J: TRBJ1-1
size: many
D: NA
length: 13
DNA: TGTGCCAGCAGTTTCAAGGGTGGGACTGAAGCTTTCTTT
CDR3: CASSFKGGTEAFF

V: TRBV24-1
J: TRBJ2-7
size: many
D: TRBD1
length: 14
DNA: TGTGCCACCGCCCGGACAGGGGGTAAGGACGAGCAGTACTTC
CDR3: CATARTGGKDEQYF

V: TRBV27
J: TRBJ1-6
size: few
D: NA
length: 14
DNA: TGTGCCATACGGGACCTAGCAGCGGATTCACCCCTCCACTTT
CDR3: CAIRDLAADSPLHF

V: TRBV12-3/TRBV12-4
J: TRBJ1-6
size: few
D: NA
length: 15
DNA: TGTGCCAGCAGTTTAACCCCTCCGGGGGAATCACCCCTCCACTTT
CDR3: CASSLTPPGESPLHF

V: TRBV10-3
J: TRBJ2-1
size: NA
D: TRBD1
length: 13
DNA: TGTGCCATCAAGGGGGCCGGCTACAGTGAGCAGTTCTTC
CDR3: CAIKGAGYSEQFF

V: TRBV24-1
J: TRBJ2-3
size: many
D: TRBD2
length: 15
DNA: TGTGCCACCGGGAGACTAGCGGGGGGACTACTTACGCAGTATTTT
CDR3: CATGRLAGGLLTQYF

V: TRBV6-5
J: TRBJ2-7
size: many
D: NA
length: 13
DNA: TGTGCCAGCAGTTACAGTCGGGGGTACGAGCAGTACTTC
CDR3: CASSYSRGYEQYF

V: TRBV29-1
J: TRBJ2-1
size: many
D: TRBD2
length: 15
DNA: TGCAGCGTTGAAGGTGGGGGGGAGAAGTACAATGAGCAGTTCTTC
CDR3: CSVEGGGEKYNEQFF

V: TRBV12-3/TRBV12-4
J: TRBJ2-1
size: many
D: TRBD2
length: 15
DNA: TGTGCCAGCAGTTTTTGGCGGGGGGGCTTAGATGAGCAGTTCTTC
CDR3: CASSFWRGGLDEQFF

V: TRBV28
J: TRBJ2-1
size: many
D: NA
length: 15
DNA: TGTGCCAGCAAAAGTGCGGGCGTGAGGAACAATGAGCAGTTCTTC
CDR3: CASKSAGVRNNEQFF

V: TRBV27
J: TRBJ1-5
size: many
D: NA
length: 12
DNA: TGTGCCAGCAGTTTCCCGGGCCAGCCCCAGCATTTT
CDR3: CASSFPGQPQHF

V: TRBV4-3
J: TRBJ1-2
size: many
D: NA
length: 15
DNA: TGCGCCAGCAGCCAAGATAGGAGGGAAGCGGGAGGCTACACCTTC
CDR3: CASSQDRREAGGYTF

V: TRBV28
J: TRBJ1-5
size: many
D: NA
length: 15
DNA: TGTGCCAGCAGTTTACTGGGGGCCACCAATCAGCCCCAGCATTTT
CDR3: CASSLLGATNQPQHF

V: TRBV28
J: TRBJ2-1
size: many
D: NA
length: 15
DNA: TGTGCCAGCAGTCCCCTCGGCGGGACTTACAATGAGCAGTTCTTC
CDR3: CASSPLGGTYNEQFF

V: TRBV7-9
J: TRBJ2-2
size: many
D: NA
length: 13
DNA: TGTGCCAGCAGCTTGGTCCTCTCCGGGGAGCTGTTTTTT
CDR3: CASSLVLSGELFF

V: TRBV20-1
J: TRBJ1-1
size: many
D: NA
length: 15
DNA: TGCAGTGCCAATAGGGGAAGGGGCTTCAACACTGAAGCTTTCTTT
CDR3: CSANRGRGFNTEAFF

V: TRBV9
J: TRBJ2-7
size: many
D: NA
length: 15
DNA: TGTGCCAGCAGCCGCAACCGGGACCTTTCCTACGAGCAGTACTTC
CDR3: CASSRNRDLSYEQYF

V: TRBV24-1
J: TRBJ1-2
size: many
D: TRBD1
length: 15
DNA: TGTGCCACCAGTGGGGTCGCAGGGGGATTCGATGGCTACACCTTC
CDR3: CATSGVAGGFDGYTF

V: TRBV6-1
J: TRBJ1-4
size: many
D: NA
length: 13
DNA: TGTGCCAGCAGATTGACCAGGGGTGAAAAACTGTTTTTT
CDR3: CASRLTRGEKLFF

V: TRBV7-2
J: TRBJ1-2
size: many
D: TRBD1
length: 14
DNA: TGTGCCAGCAGCTTAGCTGGGACAGGGGGAAGCTACACCTTC
CDR3: CASSLAGTGGSYTF

V: TRBV5-1
J: TRBJ1-2
size: medium-sized
D: NA
length: 15
DNA: TGCGCCAGCAGCTTGGATGGAGGATCTAACTATGGCTACACCTTC
CDR3: CASSLDGGSNYGYTF

V: TRBV29-1
J: TRBJ2-5
size: many
D: NA
length: 14
DNA: TGCAGCGTGGGACCCTGGACGGAAAAAGAGACCCAGTACTTC
CDR3: CSVGPWTEKETQYF

V: TRBV4-3
J: TRBJ2-1
size: many
D: NA
length: 16
DNA: TGCGCCAGCAGCCCGTCGGGCATCAGCTCCTACAATGAGCAGTTCTTC
CDR3: CASSPSGISSYNEQFF

V: TRBV7-8
J: TRBJ2-7
size: many
D: NA
length: 15
DNA: TGTGCCAGCAGCCTGGACTGGGGTAATGGGTACGAGCAGTACTTC
CDR3: CASSLDWGNGYEQYF

V: TRBV5-1
J: TRBJ2-1
size: many
D: NA
length: 12
DNA: TGCGCCAGCAGTCCCAGGGGGGGAGAGCAGTTCTTC
CDR3: CASSPRGGEQFF

V: TRBV11-2
J: TRBJ2-3
size: many
D: NA
length: 14
DNA: TGTGCCAGCAGCTTCGGTGAGAGCACAGATACGCAGTATTTT
CDR3: CASSFGESTDTQYF

V: TRBV20-1
J: TRBJ2-1
size: many
D: NA
length: 12
DNA: TGCAGTGCTAAAGGGACTTTTAATGAGCAGTTCTTC
CDR3: CSAKGTFNEQFF

V: TRBV4-3
J: TRBJ1-6
size: medium-sized
D: NA
length: 14
DNA: TGCGCCAGCAGCCAAGATCTGAGAAGGGGAACCCTCCACTTT
CDR3: CASSQDLRRGTLHF

V: TRBV10-3
J: TRBJ2-5
size: NA
D: NA
length: 12
DNA: TGTGCCATCAGTGAATTGGGAGAGACCCAGTACTTC
CDR3: CAISELGETQYF

V: TRBV15
J: TRBJ2-7
size: many
D: NA
length: 13
DNA: TGTGCCACCAGCAGAGTCCCAGAAGGAGGGCAGTACTTC
CDR3: CATSRVPEGGQYF

V: TRBV7-2
J: TRBJ2-5
size: many
D: NA
length: 13
DNA: TGTGCCAGCAGCCCAAAATTCGGGGAGACCCAGTACTTC
CDR3: CASSPKFGETQYF

V: TRBV12-3/TRBV12-4
J: TRBJ2-1
size: many
D: TRBD1
length: 16
DNA: TGTGCCAGCAGTTTCTCAGGGGGCAGGGGTTACAATGAGCAGTTCTTC
CDR3: CASSFSGGRGYNEQFF

V: TRBV11-1
J: TRBJ1-6
size: medium-sized
D: TRBD1
length: 15
DNA: TGTGCCAGCAGCCAGTGGACAGGGGGCAGTTCACCCCTCCACTTT
CDR3: CASSQWTGGSSPLHF

V: TRBV11-2
J: TRBJ1-1
size: many
D: NA
length: 15
DNA: TGTGCCAGCAGCTTAGATGTGGTCCCAAGGGCTGAAGCTTTCTTT
CDR3: CASSLDVVPRAEAFF

V: TRBV20-1
J: TRBJ1-1
size: many
D: TRBD1
length: 13
DNA: TGCAGTGCTAGAAGAGACAGGGAGGCTGAAGCTTTCTTT
CDR3: CSARRDREAEAFF

V: TRBV28
J: TRBJ1-2
size: NA
D: NA
length: 12
DNA: TGTGCCAGCAGTTCCGACACCTCCGACTACACCTTC
CDR3: CASSSDTSDYTF

V: TRBV11-3
J: TRBJ2-3
size: many
D: TRBD1
length: 14
DNA: TGTGCCAGCAGCTTCAGGGGGCAGGGAGATACGCAGTATTTT
CDR3: CASSFRGQGDTQYF

V: TRBV7-9
J: TRBJ2-5
size: many
D: NA
length: 15
DNA: TGTGCCAGCGGGCTAGGGGGGGCAGTTCAAGAGACCCAGTACTTC
CDR3: CASGLGGAVQETQYF

V: TRBV24-1
J: TRBJ1-5
size: many
D: NA
length: 14
DNA: TGTGCCACCAGTGACCGGGGCCTCAATCAGCCCCAGCATTTT
CDR3: CATSDRGLNQPQHF

V: TRBV7-3
J: TRBJ2-2
size: many
D: NA
length: 14
DNA: TGTGCCAGCAGCTTATCTCCCAACACCGGGGAGCTGTTTTTT
CDR3: CASSLSPNTGELFF

V: TRBV6-5
J: TRBJ1-1
size: many
D: NA
length: 17
DNA: TGTGCCAGCAGTTACGGTGTGTGGAGGGGACGGTTCGCTGAAGCTTTCTTT
CDR3: CASSYGVWRGRFAEAFF

V: TRBV7-8
J: TRBJ1-1
size: many
D: NA
length: 11
DNA: TGTGCCAGCAGCTTAGGGTGGGAAACTTTCTTT
CDR3: CASSLGWETFF

V: TRBV7-2
J: TRBJ2-7
size: many
D: TRBD1
length: 16
DNA: TGTGCCAGCAGCTTAAGCGCCGGACAGGGGTTGCTCGAGCAGTACTTC
CDR3: CASSLSAGQGLLEQYF

V: TRBV29-1
J: TRBJ2-1
size: many
D: TRBD2
length: 13
DNA: TGCAGCGTGCGGACTAGCGGGAGGCATGAGCAGTTCTTC
CDR3: CSVRTSGRHEQFF

V: TRBV30
J: TRBJ1-1
size: NA
D: TRBD1
length: 11
DNA: TGTGCCTGGAGGTCAGGGGGGTTAGCTTTCTTT
CDR3: CAWRSGGLAFF

V: TRBV9
J: TRBJ1-6
size: many
D: TRBD1
length: 15
DNA: TGTGCCAGCAGCACGCGGACAGGGTATAATTCACCCCTCCACTTT
CDR3: CASSTRTGYNSPLHF